Listed here are 23 T cell receptor beta chains from one sample, sequenced in a study of cytomegalovirus exposure and HLA in healthy donors. The PCR was carried out with 60 Vbeta primers and 13 Jbeta primers. Profiled with immunoSEQ multiplex PCR; TCRdb holds only in-frame clones, not every one. The table has approximately 110,000 clones, approximately 70% seen once. Sequenced input: PBMCs. These TCRs come from a young man in good health and CMV-seropositive.

The V and J genes are TRBV11-2 and TRBJ1-1; D is perhaps TRBD1 (5 bases). Germline V gene sequence: CDR1 SGHAT, CDR2 FQNNGV. Trimming removed 0 bases from V and 3 bases from J, with 11 bases in between. This CDR3 is 15 amino acids long. The CDR3 is CASSLDLGGYTEAFF. The CDR3 bases are TGTGCCAGCAGCTTAGATCTGGGGGGATACACTGAAGCTTTCTTT.

This clone has just one count. This chain connects TRBV30 to TRBJ2-1; 8 bases line up with TRBD1. Germline CDR1 GTSNPN, CDR2 SVGIG (reference sequence). The CDR3 is 13 amino acids. Trimming at V came to 4 bases and at J to 6 bases, leaving 5 bases not matched to a gene. CDR3 nucleotide sequence: TGTGCCTGGACCTTGGGACAGGTCAATGAGCAGTTCTTC. Its protein product is CAWTLGQVNEQFF.

The V gene is TRBV6-1, the J gene TRBJ2-7; D is possibly TRBD1 (6 bases). V gave up 0 bases and J gave up 3 bases, with 9 bases separating them. CDR1 and CDR2 (germline): MNHNS, SASEGT. The CDR3 is made up of 14 amino acids. The CDR3 reads CASSEAGAFYEQYF. CDR3 DNA: TGTGCCAGCAGTGAAGCGGGGGCGTTCTACGAGCAGTACTTC.

This clone was seen a few times. The V gene is TRBV6-1, the J gene TRBJ2-1; weak D call: TRBD2 (6 bases). The CDR3 consists of 13 residues. In germline, CDR1 is MNHNS, CDR2 SASEGT. The V and J ends lost 7 bases and 5 bases respectively, with 12 bases between them. The chain's CDR3 is CASNLGLHNEQFF. For the CDR3, the DNA is TGTGCCAGCAACTTGGGACTCCACAATGAGCAGTTCTTC.

The V call is TRBV28, the J call TRBJ1-5, with TRBD1 matching over 7 bases. CDR1 and CDR2 from the germline V gene are MDHEN and SYDVKM. J was trimmed by 0 bases and V by 6 bases; bases with no gene match: 5. The CDR3 totals 15 residues. The CDR3 nucleotides read TGTGCCAGCAGGTACGGGACAGATAGCAATCAGCCCCAGCATTTT. Encoded protein: CASRYGTDSNQPQHF. The full variable domain, completed using reference TRBV28 and TRBJ1-5, is DVKVTQSSRYLVKRTGEKVFLECVQDMDHENMFWYRQDPGLGLRLIYFSYDVKMKEKGDIPEGYSVSREKKERFSLILESASTNQTSMYLCASRYGTDSNQPQHFGDGTRLSIL.

The V call is TRBV6-4, the J call TRBJ1-1, with D possibly being TRBD1 (5 bases). Germline V gene data show CDR1 as MRHNA and CDR2 as SNTAGT. Trimming stripped 8 bases from V and 6 bases from J, with 25 bases between. CDR3 length: 16 residues. In nucleotides, the CDR3 is TGTGCCAGCCGACCGTGGTGGGGGGGAGTCGGCGCTGAAGCTTTCTTT. Translated: CASRPWWGGVGAEAFF.

V gene TRBV28 combines with J gene TRBJ1-1; 7 bases map to TRBD1. V trimming: 7 bases; J trimming: 1 base; junction bases outside the gene matches: 9. The CDR3 extends over 15 amino acids. Germline V lookup: CDR1 MDHEN, CDR2 SYDVKM. The chain's CDR3 is CASKLSGTENTEAFF. In DNA, the CDR3 is TGTGCCAGCAAACTATCCGGGACAGAGAACACTGAAGCTTTCTTT. Drawing the rest from reference TRBV28 and TRBJ1-1, the complete variable domain is DVKVTQSSRYLVKRTGEKVFLECVQDMDHENMFWYRQDPGLGLRLIYFSYDVKMKEKGDIPEGYSVSREKKERFSLILESASTNQTSMYLCASKLSGTENTEAFFGQGTRLTVV.

The chain combines TRBV29-1 with TRBJ2-2; D is perhaps TRBD1 (5 bases). The CDR3 extends over 14 amino acids. Trimming pared 5 bases from V and 3 bases from J, leaving 13 bases between. CDR1 and CDR2 from the germline V gene are SQVTM and ANQGSEA. CDR3: CSVRQGSDTGELFF. For the CDR3, the DNA is TGCAGCGTTCGGCAGGGTTCGGACACCGGGGAGCTGTTTTTT.

This clone was counted only a few times. The chain links TRBV10-2 to TRBJ2-7; a weak D match, TRBD2 (5 bases). This CDR3 is built from 13 residues. V shed 7 bases and J shed 2 bases, with 12 bases lying between them. The germline V gene encodes CDR1 WSHSY and CDR2 SAAADI. For the CDR3, the DNA is TGCGCCAGCACCGAGGACGGGACCTACGAGCAGTACTTC. This gives the protein CASTEDGTYEQYF.

The V call is TRBV21-1, the J call TRBJ2-5; the table calls TRBD1, which could not be checked here. TRBV21-1 has pseudogene status. The CDR3 has 14 amino acids. This CDR3 is CASSKKGVGETQYF. Here the CDR3 DNA reads TGTGCCAGCAGCAAGAAGGGGGTAGGAGAGACCCAGTACTTC.

The rearrangement joins TRBV5-1 to TRBJ2-1; 10 positions match TRBD1. This CDR3 comprises 16 residues. CDR1 is SGHRS and CDR2 is YFSETQ in the germline V gene. The V and J ends lost 1 base and 4 bases, in that order; junction bases with no gene match: 5. The CDR3 loop reads CASSLSGTGVYNEQFF. The CDR3 DNA is TGCGCCAGCAGCTTGAGCGGGACAGGGGTGTACAATGAGCAGTTCTTC. The full variable domain, rest sourced from reference TRBV5-1 and TRBJ2-1, is KAGVTQTPRYLIKTRGQQVTLSCSPISGHRSVSWYQQTPGQGLQFLFEYFSETQRNKGNFPGRFSGRQFSNSRSEMNVSTLELGDSALYLCASSLSGTGVYNEQFFGPGTRLTVL.

The J gene is TRBJ2-5, the V gene TRBV5-1, with 10 bases that match TRBD2. The V gene's germline CDR1 is SGHRS and CDR2 YFSETQ. This CDR3 is built from 17 residues. The V and J ends lost 0 bases and 1 base, in that order; junction bases with no gene match: 6. Here the CDR3 DNA reads TGCGCCAGCAGCTTGGCCAAAACTAGCGGGACCCAAGAGACCCAGTACTTC. Translation: CASSLAKTSGTQETQYF.

The chain recombines TRBV7-8 with TRBJ2-1, with 12 positions matching TRBD2. V shed 6 bases and J 4 bases; nucleotides not matched to a gene: 25. Germline V gene lookup returns CDR1 SGHVS and CDR2 FQNEAQ. CDR3 length: 22 residues. The CDR3 sequence: CASSPRVGGASLAGGLYNEQFF. CDR3 DNA: TGTGCCAGCAGTCCCAGGGTGGGAGGGGCAAGCCTAGCGGGGGGGCTTTACAATGAGCAGTTCTTC.

This chain uses TRBV29-1 with TRBJ2-5; D possibly corresponds to TRBD1 (5 bases). Germline V gene data show CDR1 as SQVTM and CDR2 as ANQGSEA. CDR3 length equals 12 residues. Trimming cost V 4 bases and J 0 bases, with 6 bases left between them. CDR3 protein: CSVAGNQETQYF. CDR3 DNA: TGCAGCGTTGCAGGGAACCAAGAGACCCAGTACTTC.

This clone has a single count. The chain links TRBV2 to TRBJ2-2; the D is unclear. The CDR3 sequence is 14 residues long. V was cut by 7 bases and J by 2 bases, with 11 bases left in between. Germline CDR1 and CDR2: SNHLY and FYNNEI. The CDR3 DNA follows: TGTGCCAGCAAGGCCAGACAAAACACCGGGGAGCTGTTTTTT. Translation gives CASKARQNTGELFF.

This chain links TRBV6-1 with TRBJ1-1; D may be TRBD1 (5 bases). With 3 bases removed from V and 3 bases from J, the gap between germline ends came to 11 bases. This CDR3 spans 14 amino acids. The germline V gene encodes CDR1 MNHNS and CDR2 SASEGT. CDR3 in amino acids: CASSDFQGHTEAFF. The CDR3 coding sequence is TGTGCCAGCAGTGACTTCCAGGGTCACACTGAAGCTTTCTTT.

V usage is TRBV28 and J usage is TRBJ1-2; D unresolved. CDR1 is MDHEN, CDR2 SYDVKM, per germline. The V end lost 7 bases, the J end lost 8 bases, and 14 bases lay between the germline ends. The CDR3 spans 12 residues. The CDR3: CASTALISGYTF. In DNA, the CDR3 is TGTGCCAGCACAGCCCTTATTAGCGGCTACACCTTC.

The genes are TRBV4-3 and TRBJ1-1; a possible D gene is TRBD1 (5 bases). Germline-derived CDR1 and CDR2 are LGHNA and YSLEER. V gave up 2 bases and J gave up 3 bases, with 13 bases separating them. CDR3 length: 15 amino acids. CDR3 region: CASSQHKQVDTEAFF. The CDR3 nucleotides are TGCGCCAGCAGCCAACACAAACAGGTAGACACTGAAGCTTTCTTT.

The V gene is TRBV5-4, the J gene TRBJ2-1; 8 nucleotides match TRBD1. V shed 0 bases and J 7 bases; nucleotides not matched to a gene: 6. Germline V gene lookup returns CDR1 SGHNT and CDR2 YYREEE (reference sequence). The CDR3 is 15 residues long. CDR3: CASSLGQGALNEQFF. The CDR3 DNA reads as TGTGCCAGCAGCTTGGGCCAGGGGGCTTTGAATGAGCAGTTCTTC. Combining the CDR3 with reference TRBV5-4 and TRBJ2-1 gives the whole variable domain ETGVTQSPTHLIKTRGQQVTLRCSSQSGHNTVSWYQQALGQGPQFIFQYYREEENGRGNFPPRFSGLQFPNYSSELNVNALELDDSALYLCASSLGQGALNEQFFGPGTRLTVL.

This clone occurred a few times. This rearrangement joins TRBV2 to TRBJ2-7; tentative D call: TRBD2 (7 bases). CDR1 and CDR2 from the germline V gene are SNHLY and FYNNEI. V was cut by 2 bases and J by 0 bases, with 14 bases left in between. The CDR3 sequence is 16 residues long. The CDR3 bases are TGTGCCAGCAGTGAACGAGGGGGGGTAATCTCCTACGAGCAGTACTTC. Protein: CASSERGGVISYEQYF. Supplemented by reference TRBV2 and TRBJ2-7, the full variable domain reads EPEVTQTPSHQVTQMGQEVILRCVPISNHLYFYWYRQILGQKVEFLVSFYNNEISEKSEIFDDQFSVERPDGSNFTLKIRSTKLEDSAMYFCASSERGGVISYEQYFGPGTRLTVT.

The V and J genes are TRBV27 and TRBJ1-2; a weak D match, TRBD1 (6 bases). The length of the CDR3 is 16 residues. Germline-derived CDR1 and CDR2 are MNHEY and SMNVEV (reference sequence). The V end lost 0 bases, the J end lost 5 bases, and 16 bases lay between the germline ends. CDR3 sequence reads: CASSLSRGGPSYGYTF. In DNA, the CDR3 is TGTGCCAGCAGTTTATCGAGAGGGGGTCCGTCGTATGGCTACACCTTC.

The rearrangement links TRBV7-9 to TRBJ1-1; 7 bases line up with TRBD1. This CDR3 comprises 15 residues. J gave up 0 bases and V 4 bases, and 5 bases lay outside the gene matches. Germline CDR1 and CDR2: SEHNR and FQNEAQ (reference sequence). This CDR3 is CASSSTGTMNTEAFF. Written as DNA, the CDR3 is TGTGCCAGCAGCTCGACAGGGACCATGAACACTGAAGCTTTCTTT.

The chain links TRBV29-1 to TRBJ2-3; D might be TRBD1 (6 bases). The V end was cut by 6 bases, the J end by 1 base, with 17 bases between. Germline V gives CDR1 SQVTM, CDR2 ANQGSEA. The CDR3 runs to 15 residues. For the CDR3, the DNA is TGCAGCGTAGACAAACAGGGATGGGGCACAGATACGCAGTATTTT. Encoded protein: CSVDKQGWGTDTQYF.